This TCR beta chain was identified in a study of vaccination and CD4 T cells after COVID-19 (dated by TCRdb to about 2022). Context from the whole study: Convalescent patients had a positive SARS-CoV-2 result on nasal swab PCR, and of these patients, fewer than ten had mild disease and one had severe disease. In the convalescent cohort there were six males and four females, among whom were two Hispanic individuals, seven Caucasians, two Asians and one multiracial person. Participants received two doses of either the Pfizer-BioNTech BNT162b2 vaccine (n=8) or the Moderna mRNA-1273 vaccine (n=2). Post-COVID blood samples were collected from convalescent patients a median of approximately 100 days after diagnosis, with a range of about 35 to 170 days. The time from the second vaccine dose to post-vaccine blood sampling had a median of roughly 79 days and ranged from 14 to 241 days. The cultures were stimulated with overlapping spike peptide pools from SARS-CoV-2 and from the common cold coronaviruses HCoV-NL63, HCoV-OC43 and HCoV-229E. In control cultures, a CEFX viral epitope pool was used as positive control, an HIV-1 Nef peptide pool was used as negative control, or no peptide was added. The spike-specific CD4+ TCR repertoire was compared before and after mRNA vaccination in nine to ten COVID-19 convalescent patients and a handful of infection-naive healthy vaccine recipients.

From V the trimming removes 6 bases and from J it removes 11 bases, while the gene matches leave 9 bases of the junction unaccounted for. The CDR3 spans 13 residues, from the cysteine through the phenylalanine. Only CDR3 DNA remains: 39 bases, in frame from the first base. Reading the germline V gene gives CDR1 MNHEY and CDR2 SVGEGT. The library was made by PCR. DNA from cultured CD4+ T cells was subjected to TCR sequencing with the Oncomine TCR Beta short-read assay at the Johns Hopkins FTIC core. The QIAamp micro DNA kit was used to extract genomic DNA from the cultured CD4+ T cells. Oncomine TCR Beta libraries made from cultured CD4+ T cells were pooled using unique dual indexes and sequenced on an Illumina iSeq 100. Processing in the source paper ran as follows. Non-productive sequences were removed, and CDR3s not starting with C, not ending with F or W, or shorter than 7 amino acids were discarded. Antigen-specific clonotypes were identified with the MANAFEST web application by comparing peptide-stimulated wells with reference and other culture wells. To be called positive, a clone needed an FDR below 0.05, an odds ratio above 5, and a productive frequency above 0.1% in at least two of three replicate wells. Cross-reactive clonotypes were defined as significantly expanded in both SARS-CoV-2 spike wells and at least one common cold coronavirus spike condition. CDR3 homology was assessed with Levenshtein distances (stringdist) and unrooted phylogenetic trees (ape) in R version 3.6.1. TCRdb's own reprocessing of the public reads used fastp at Q25 and MiXCR and kept productive beta chains. Each entry merges the rows of one CDR3 protein and shows their most common DNA and genes. For this entry, the V and J calls and clone size follow TCRdb and not the study's own pipeline. The sample records 20,000 or so distinct CDR3 sequences, roughly 24% of which are singletons. The ten largest make up around 7.9% of the sample.

What the authors observed across the whole study: The median count of SARS-CoV-2-reactive clonotypes went up from around 23 after infection to about 41 after vaccination, although the change was not significant. In convalescent patients, nearly all vaccine-specific clones (304 of 307) were found to be mono-reactive for SARS-CoV-2 spike rather than cross-reactive with common cold coronaviruses. Among the post-vaccine SARS-CoV-2-reactive clones in convalescent patients, a median about 87% showed up only after vaccination, which suggests vaccine-specific priming. Relatively few convalescent patients were included in the study, and early timepoints after natural infection were not analyzed.

Interpreted using the paper, the treatment or condition label stands for: roughly 11-day PBMC culture with coronavirus spike peptide pools or control peptides (ViraFEST assay). The ViraFEST assay, used in the study, expanded antigen-specific T cells with peptide pools and then identified the expanded clonotypes through TCR sequencing. The positive SARS-CoV-2 PCR tests of the convalescent patients were dated from March to December 2020, before the Alpha, Beta and Delta variants emerged in the United States. Each well held around 1.9 million PBMCs cultured with roughly 10 ug/ml peptide pools in IMDM containing approximately 5% human AB serum and around 9 IU/ml IL-2. Half of the culture medium was replaced with fresh IL-2-containing medium on days 3 and 7. CD4+ T cells were isolated after approximately ten days of culture through negative selection using the EasySep CD4+ T cell isolation kit. PBMCs were separated from whole blood using Ficoll-Paque Plus gradient centrifugation and then either used fresh or cryopreserved at -140C. Culture conditions were generally each tested in triplicate wells.

This clonotype was counted a few times. This receptor's antigen is unknown. There are no base qualities to consult, and no much larger clone falls within one base. The sequenced sample was cultured CD4+ T cells from blood. This receptor was taken from a human donor with COVID-19. The sequence is built from TRBV6-2 or TRBV6-3 and TRBJ1-3; 8 central nucleotides agree with TRBD1. The CDR3 protein is CASSSDRAVPIYF. The sequenced DNA: TGTGCCAGCAGCTCGGACAGGGCGGTTCCCATATATTTT.